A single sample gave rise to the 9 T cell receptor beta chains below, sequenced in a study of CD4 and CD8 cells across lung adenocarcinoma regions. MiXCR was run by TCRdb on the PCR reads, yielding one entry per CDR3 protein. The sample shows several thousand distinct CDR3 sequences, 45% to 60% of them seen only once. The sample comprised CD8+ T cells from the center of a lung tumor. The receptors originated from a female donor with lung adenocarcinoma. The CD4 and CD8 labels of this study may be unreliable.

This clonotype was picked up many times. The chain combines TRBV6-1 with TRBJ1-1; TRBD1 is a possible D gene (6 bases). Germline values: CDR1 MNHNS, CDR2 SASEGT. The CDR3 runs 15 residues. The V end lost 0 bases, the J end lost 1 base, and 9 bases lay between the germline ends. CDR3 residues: CASSEALDRNTEAFF. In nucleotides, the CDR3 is TGTGCCAGCAGTGAAGCGCTGGACAGGAACACTGAAGCTTTCTTT.

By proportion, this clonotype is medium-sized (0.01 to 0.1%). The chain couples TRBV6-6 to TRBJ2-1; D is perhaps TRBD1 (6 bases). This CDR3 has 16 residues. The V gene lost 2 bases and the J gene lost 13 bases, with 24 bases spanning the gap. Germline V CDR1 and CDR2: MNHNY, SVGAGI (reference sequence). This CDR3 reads CASSYRGGQFQETQFF. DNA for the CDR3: TGTGCCAGCAGTTACCGGGGTGGACAGTTCCAAGAGACCCAGTTCTTC.

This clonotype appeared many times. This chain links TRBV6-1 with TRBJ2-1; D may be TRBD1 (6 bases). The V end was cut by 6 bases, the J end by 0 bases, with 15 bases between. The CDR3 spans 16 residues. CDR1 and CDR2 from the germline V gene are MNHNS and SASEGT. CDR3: CASSHGTPSSYNEQFF. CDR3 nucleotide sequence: TGTGCCAGCAGCCACGGGACACCAAGCTCCTACAATGAGCAGTTCTTC.

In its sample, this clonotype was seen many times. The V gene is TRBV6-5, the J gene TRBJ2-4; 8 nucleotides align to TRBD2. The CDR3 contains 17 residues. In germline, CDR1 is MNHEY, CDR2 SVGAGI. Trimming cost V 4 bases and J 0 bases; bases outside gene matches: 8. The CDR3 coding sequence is TGTGCCAGCAGTTCTTTGGCTAGCGGGCTAGCCAAAAACATTCAGTACTTC. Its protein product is CASSSLASGLAKNIQYF.

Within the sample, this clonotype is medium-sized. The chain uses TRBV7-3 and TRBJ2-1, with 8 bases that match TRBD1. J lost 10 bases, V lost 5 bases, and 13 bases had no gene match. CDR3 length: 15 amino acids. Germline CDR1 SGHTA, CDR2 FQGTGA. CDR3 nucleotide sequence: TGTGCCAGCAGCGATACAGGGGGGAAACCCTACGAGCAGTTCTTC. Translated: CASSDTGGKPYEQFF. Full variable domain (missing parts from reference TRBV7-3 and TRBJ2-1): GAGVSQTPSNKVTEKGKYVELRCDPISGHTALYWYRQSLGQGPEFLIYFQGTGAADDSGLPNDRFFAVRPEGSVSTLKIQRTERGDSAVYLCASSDTGGKPYEQFFGPGTRLTVL.

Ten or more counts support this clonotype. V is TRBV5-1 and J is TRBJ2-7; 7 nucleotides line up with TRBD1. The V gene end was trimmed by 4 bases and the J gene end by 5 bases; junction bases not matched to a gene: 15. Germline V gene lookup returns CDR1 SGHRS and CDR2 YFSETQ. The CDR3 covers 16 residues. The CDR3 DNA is TGCGCCAGCAGCCTTCTTACCGGGACAGTGGGGCACGAGCAGTACTTC. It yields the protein CASSLLTGTVGHEQYF. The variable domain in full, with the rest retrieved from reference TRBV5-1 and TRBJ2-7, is KAGVTQTPRYLIKTRGQQVTLSCSPISGHRSVSWYQQTPGQGLQFLFEYFSETQRNKGNFPGRFSGRQFSNSRSEMNVSTLELGDSALYLCASSLLTGTVGHEQYFGPGTRLTVT.

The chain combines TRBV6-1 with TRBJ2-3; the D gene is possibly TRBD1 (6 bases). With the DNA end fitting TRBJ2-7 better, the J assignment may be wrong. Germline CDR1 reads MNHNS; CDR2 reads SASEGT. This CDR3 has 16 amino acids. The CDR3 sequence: CASGGSGGRSTETQYF. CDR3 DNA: TGTGCCAGCGGGGGCTCCGGCGGCCGTAGCACAGAGACGCAGTACTTC.

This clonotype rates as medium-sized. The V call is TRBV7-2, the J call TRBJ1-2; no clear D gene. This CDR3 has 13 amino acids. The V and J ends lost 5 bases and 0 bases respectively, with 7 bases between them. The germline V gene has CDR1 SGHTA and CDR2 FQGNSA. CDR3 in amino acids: CASSPDPNYGYTF. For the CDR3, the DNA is TGTGCCAGCAGCCCAGACCCTAACTATGGCTACACCTTC.

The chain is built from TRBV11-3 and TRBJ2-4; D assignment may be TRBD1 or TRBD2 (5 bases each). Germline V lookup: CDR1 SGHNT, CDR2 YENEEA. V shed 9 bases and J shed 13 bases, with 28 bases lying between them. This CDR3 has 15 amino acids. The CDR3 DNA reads TGTGCCAGGGGCTTCGGGGTAGGGGACCCAGATACCCAGTACTTC. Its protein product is CARGFGVGDPDTQYF.